What follows are 27 T cell receptor beta chains derived from one specimen sequenced in a study of cytomegalovirus exposure and HLA in healthy donors. With 60 Vbeta and 13 Jbeta primers, the PCR was carried out. Method: immunoSEQ multiplex PCR; TCRdb's copy keeps in-frame clones and lacks some. The sample contains over 150,000 clones, around 77% of which appear only once. Material: PBMCs. The receptors shown here come from a woman in her 30s in good health and CMV-seronegative.

V and J are TRBV30 and TRBJ1-1; D perhaps matches TRBD1 (6 bases). Trimming left V 0 bases short and J 0 bases short, with 23 bases between. The germline V gene has CDR1 GTSNPN and CDR2 SVGIG (reference sequence). CDR3 length: 19 residues. CDR3 sequence reads: CAWSVQAGAPGLMNTEAFF. The CDR3 coding sequence is TGTGCCTGGAGTGTACAGGCGGGGGCACCCGGCCTAATGAACACTGAAGCTTTCTTT.

The gene calls are TRBV5-6 and TRBJ1-6, with TRBD1 matching 10 bases. After removal of 2 bases from V and 7 bases from J, the junction contained 3 bases not matched to a gene. This CDR3 contains 15 residues. The germline gives CDR1 SGHDT, CDR2 YYEEEE. The CDR3 region is CASSFLDRGNSPLHF. The CDR3 nucleotides are TGTGCCAGCAGCTTCTTGGACAGGGGGAATTCACCCCTCCACTTT. Full variable domain (missing parts from reference TRBV5-6 and TRBJ1-6): DAGVTQSPTHLIKTRGQQVTLRCSPKSGHDTVSWYQQALGQGPQFIFQYYEEEERQRGNFPDRFSGHQFPNYSSELNVNALLLGDSALYLCASSFLDRGNSPLHFGNGTRLTVT.

V and J are TRBV5-1 and TRBJ2-5; D is perhaps TRBD1 (5 bases). The CDR3 consists of 14 residues. Trimming stripped 0 bases from V and 2 bases from J, with 8 bases between. In germline, CDR1 is SGHRS, CDR2 YFSETQ. CDR3 bases: TGCGCCAGCAGCTTGGCCCCAGGGCAAGAGACCCAGTACTTC. Amino acids: CASSLAPGQETQYF.

Only one count was recorded for this clone. The chain has TRBV9 and TRBJ2-2, with D possibly being TRBD2 (6 bases). Trimming pared 5 bases from V and 4 bases from J, leaving 12 bases between. The CDR3 runs 14 residues. The germline gives CDR1 SGDLS, CDR2 YYNGEE. The CDR3 region has the DNA TGTGCCAGCAGACAAGTGGGGGGCACCGGGGAGCTGTTTTTT. This sequence encodes CASRQVGGTGELFF.

J is TRBJ2-5 and V is TRBV10-3, with TRBD1 identical over 8 bases. J lost 5 bases, V lost 7 bases, and 6 bases had no gene match. Germline CDR1 reads ENHRY; CDR2 reads SYGVKD. This CDR3 is 13 amino acids long. CDR3 in DNA: TGTGCCATCATGGCAGGGGGCCAGGAGACCCAGTACTTC. Its translation is CAIMAGGQETQYF.

This clone was detected a few times. The genes are TRBV30 and TRBJ1-2; the D is unclear. The CDR3 contains 13 residues. In germline, CDR1 is GTSNPN, CDR2 SVGIG (reference sequence). V was shortened by 5 bases and J by 4 bases, with 14 bases between the two germline ends. CDR3 in amino acids: CAWARGLSYGYTF. In DNA, the CDR3 is TGTGCCTGGGCCCGTGGACTGAGCTATGGCTACACCTTC.

This chain connects TRBV5-1 to TRBJ1-1; D is uncertain. This CDR3 has 14 amino acids. V gave up 0 bases and J gave up 4 bases, with 10 bases separating them. Germline V CDR1 and CDR2: SGHRS, YFSETQ. The chain's CDR3 is CASSLASGTTEAFF. The CDR3 nucleotides are TGCGCCAGCAGCTTGGCCTCAGGTACCACTGAAGCTTTCTTT.

The chain carries TRBV30 and TRBJ2-5; 10 positions match TRBD2. The V segment lost 5 bases and the J segment 2 bases; nucleotides outside the gene matches: 5. The CDR3 is 14 residues long. The germline gives CDR1 GTSNPN, CDR2 SVGIG (reference sequence). The CDR3 nucleotides are TGTGCCTGGGGGGGGACTAGCGTTCAAGAGACCCAGTACTTC. Encoded protein: CAWGGTSVQETQYF.

This clone was observed once. V is TRBV5-5 and J is TRBJ1-1; D is perhaps TRBD1 (5 bases). The CDR3 is made up of 13 amino acids. Trimming took 4 bases from V and 10 from J, leaving 17 bases between them. The germline V gene has CDR1 SGHKS and CDR2 YYEKEE (reference sequence). The CDR3 loop is CASSPRGDYGAFF. The CDR3 nucleotides are TGTGCCAGCAGCCCTCGGGGGGATTACGGAGCTTTCTTT.

The CDR3 loop is CASTLAGAGDTQYF. The CDR3 nucleotides read TGTGCCAGTACCCTAGCGGGGGCGGGAGATACGCAGTATTTT. The chain uses TRBV19 and TRBJ2-3; 10 positions match TRBD2. The CDR3 has 14 amino acids. V was pared by 7 bases and J by 5 bases, with 6 bases of the junction left unmatched. From germline, CDR1 is LNHDA and CDR2 SQIVND (reference sequence).

This clone occurred a few times. The chain uses TRBV5-1 and TRBJ1-1; maybe TRBD1 (6 bases). The germline V gene has CDR1 SGHRS and CDR2 YFSETQ. The germline V and J ends were trimmed by 0 bases and 5 bases, with 8 bases remaining between them. The CDR3 contains 13 residues. The CDR3 sequence: CASSLDRATEAFF. Here the CDR3 DNA reads TGCGCCAGCAGCTTGGACAGGGCTACTGAAGCTTTCTTT.

The rearrangement links TRBV7-2 to TRBJ1-2; TRBD1 matches 7 bases. The ends lost 1 base at V and 14 bases at J; junction bases unmatched: 10. Germline V lookup: CDR1 SGHTA, CDR2 FQGNSA. The CDR3 is made up of 13 amino acids. CDR3 in DNA: TGTGCCAGCAGCTTAGAGGCCAGGGGGGATAGGACCTTC. This codes for CASSLEARGDRTF. Filled out from reference TRBV7-2 and TRBJ1-2, the complete variable domain reads GAGVSQSPSNKVTEKGKDVELRCDPISGHTALYWYRQSLGQGLEFLIYFQGNSAPDKSGLPSDRFSAERTGGSVSTLTIQRTQQEDSAVYLCASSLEARGDRTFGSGTRLTVV.

The genes are TRBV27 and TRBJ1-4, with D tentatively TRBD1 (6 bases). CDR1 MNHEY and CDR2 SMNVEV come from the germline V gene (reference sequence). The CDR3 is 16 residues long. Trimming removed 5 bases from V and 3 bases from J, with 16 bases in between. The CDR3 DNA is TGTGCCAGCAGTCCCTATGGGGGCCGATCTAATGAAAAACTGTTTTTT. It is translated as CASSPYGGRSNEKLFF. Full variable domain (remainder filled in from reference TRBV27 and TRBJ1-4): EAQVTQNPRYLITVTGKKLTVTCSQNMNHEYMSWYRQDPGLGLRQIYYSMNVEVTDKGDVPEGYKVSRKEKRNFPLILESPSPNQTSLYFCASSPYGGRSNEKLFFGSGTQLSVL.

As concerns this clone: At one boundary the junction diverges from the germline segment, which might be a read error. V gene TRBV7-3 combines with J gene TRBJ2-3; 10 bases are shared with TRBD1. The CDR3 has 15 residues. Germline lookup yields CDR1 SGHTA and CDR2 FQGTGA. The CDR3 loop is CAGSGTTGGVDTQYF. CDR3 coding DNA: TGTGCCGGCAGTGGAACGACAGGGGGCGTAGATACGCAGTATTTT.

This chain joins TRBV15 and TRBJ1-5; maybe TRBD1 (5 bases). Germline values: CDR1 LNHNV, CDR2 YYDKDF (reference sequence). The length of the CDR3 is 18 residues. Between the trimmed V and J ends, which lost 0 bases and 2 bases, there was a span of 17 bases. The CDR3 loop reads CATSRDWFFQGGNQPQHF. CDR3 sequence (DNA): TGTGCCACCAGCAGAGATTGGTTCTTTCAAGGGGGCAATCAGCCCCAGCATTTT.

The chain combines TRBV15 with TRBJ2-2, with D perhaps TRBD2 (6 bases). Germline CDR1 is LNHNV and CDR2 is YYDKDF (reference sequence). The CDR3 has 13 amino acids. The V end was cut by 6 bases, the J end by 4 bases, with 9 bases between. CDR3 region: CATRGGFTGELFF. CDR3 in DNA: TGTGCCACCAGGGGGGGATTCACCGGGGAGCTGTTTTTT. The whole variable domain, remainder taken from reference TRBV15 and TRBJ2-2, is DAMVIQNPRYQVTQFGKPVTLSCSQTLNHNVMYWYQQKSSQAPKLLFHYYDKDFNNEADTPDNFQSRRPNTSFCFLDIRSPGLGDTAMYLCATRGGFTGELFFGEGSRLTVL.

This sequence joins TRBV4-2 and TRBJ2-3, with 9 bases lining up with TRBD2. Germline trimming cut 0 bases from V and 10 bases from J; bases unmatched to any gene: 8. The CDR3 runs 15 residues. Germline V CDR1 and CDR2: LGHNA, YNFKEQ. The CDR3 reads CASSQDIAGGRAQYF. The CDR3 DNA follows: TGTGCCAGCAGCCAAGATATCGCGGGAGGGCGGGCGCAGTATTTT.

V is TRBV5-1 and J is TRBJ1-2, with 11 nucleotides matching TRBD1. The CDR3 is 19 amino acids. V lost 0 bases, J lost 5 bases, and 15 bases stayed unmatched. Germline V CDR1 and CDR2: SGHRS, YFSETQ. CDR3 in DNA: TGCGCCAGCAGCTTGGGCCTGGGGACGTCTGGACAGGGGGCATATGGCTACACCTTC. Amino acids: CASSLGLGTSGQGAYGYTF.

This clone was seen a single time. The chain uses TRBV6-6 and TRBJ1-2, with D possibly being TRBD1 (5 bases). Trimming pared 2 bases from V and 2 bases from J, leaving 9 bases between. CDR1 is MNHNY, CDR2 SVGAGI, per germline (reference sequence). CDR3 length: 14 amino acids. CDR3 nucleotide sequence: TGTGCCAGCAGTTACGGGGCGATAAACTATGGCTACACCTTC. Protein sequence: CASSYGAINYGYTF.

This clone occurred a few times. The CDR3 bases are TGTGCCAGCAGCCCTCCAGGTAGCGGGGGAGCAGATACGCAGTATTTT. Its protein is CASSPPGSGGADTQYF. This sequence joins TRBV4-2 and TRBJ2-3, with TRBD2 identical over 9 bases. CDR3 size: 16 residues. With V trimmed by 4 bases and J by 4 bases, 9 bases remained unmatched. CDR1 and CDR2 (germline): LGHNA, YNFKEQ.

CDR3 DNA: TGTGCTTCCCAGCTTAGTTGGGGGCCGTACAATGAGCAGTTCTTC. Its translation: CASQLSWGPYNEQFF. The chain is built from TRBV7-8 and TRBJ2-1; TRBD1 is a possible D gene (6 bases). There are 15 residues in the CDR3. Germline values: CDR1 SGHVS, CDR2 FQNEAQ. The full variable domain, completed using reference TRBV7-8 and TRBJ2-1, is GAGVSQSPRYKVAKRGQDVALRCDPISGHVSLFWYQQALGQGPEFLTYFQNEAQLDKSGLPSDRFFAERPEGSVSTLKIQRTQQEDSAVYLCASQLSWGPYNEQFFGPGTRLTVL.

The rearrangement joins TRBV28 to TRBJ2-5, with D possibly matching TRBD2 (6 bases). The assigned J gene may be wrong: the sequence end matches TRBJ2-7 better. CDR1 MDHEN and CDR2 SYDVKM come from the germline V gene. CDR3 length equals 14 residues. CDR3 amino acids: CASSLGLLLGEQYF. The CDR3 bases are TGTGCCAGCAGTCTCGGACTATTATTGGGCGAGCAGTACTTC.

V usage is TRBV27 and J usage is TRBJ2-1, with a possible D match to TRBD2 (5 bases). Between the trimmed V and J ends, which lost 5 bases and 4 bases, there was a span of 9 bases. The length of the CDR3 is 13 residues. CDR1 and CDR2 (germline): MNHEY, SMNVEV (reference sequence). The CDR3 DNA reads as TGTGCCAGCAGTCAGGACTTTTACAATGAGCAGTTCTTC. Its protein product is CASSQDFYNEQFF.

The chain carries TRBV6-4 and TRBJ1-6; 7 bases fit TRBD1. J was trimmed by 7 bases and V by 3 bases; bases with no gene match: 6. This CDR3 is built from 15 residues. Germline lookup yields CDR1 MRHNA and CDR2 SNTAGT. CDR3 coding DNA: TGTGCCAGCAGTGAAGAGTGGACAGGAAATTCACCCCTCCACTTT. Encoded protein: CASSEEWTGNSPLHF.

The genes are TRBV5-6 and TRBJ2-7; 9 bases line up with TRBD1. The germline gives CDR1 SGHDT, CDR2 YYEEEE. V lost 4 bases to trimming and J lost 5 bases; unmatched junction nucleotides: 7. The CDR3 extends over 14 amino acids. The CDR3 DNA follows: TGTGCCAGCAGCGATTGGGACAGGGAGAACGAGCAGTACTTC. The encoded protein is CASSDWDRENEQYF.

The chain couples TRBV5-8 to TRBJ2-7; D is undetermined. Germline loops: CDR1 SGHTS, CDR2 YDEGEE. The CDR3 length is 10 residues. Trimming left V 0 bases short and J 10 bases short, with 5 bases between. The CDR3, as DNA: TGTGCCAGCAGCTTGGGAGGTCAGTACTTC. Translated, it gives CASSLGGQYF.

V usage is TRBV5-4 and J usage is TRBJ1-2; D unresolved. V was pared by 0 bases and J by 8 bases, with 8 bases between. The CDR3 totals 12 residues. CDR1 is SGHNT, CDR2 YYREEE, per germline (reference sequence). The CDR3 region is CASSLVPAGYTF. In DNA, the CDR3 is TGTGCCAGCAGCTTGGTGCCTGCGGGCTACACCTTC.